This passage covers 13 T cell receptor beta chains from one sample sequenced in a study of blood T cells in healthy people across ages. A second PCR of roughly 7 to 11 cycles used a sample-barcoded 5' primer and a J-beta primer mix. TCRdb ran MiXCR on the 5' RACE reads and lists one entry per CDR3 protein. The table records about 640,000 distinct CDR3 sequences, 58% of them present only once. The sample was blood. The receptors derive from a man between 60 and 75 years old in good health.

The chain combines TRBV2 with TRBJ1-4; D unclear. From germline, CDR1 is SNHLY and CDR2 FYNNEI. This CDR3 has 15 residues. V was clipped by 8 bases and J by 3 bases, with 16 bases between them. The CDR3 loop is CASHRMGGANEKLFF. The CDR3 coding sequence is TGTGCCAGCCACCGGATGGGTGGTGCTAATGAAAAACTGTTTTTT.

The chain links TRBV25-1 to TRBJ2-1, with no clear D. Trimming cost V 6 bases and J 8 bases, with 11 bases left between them. Germline V CDR1 and CDR2: MGHDK, SYGVNS. This CDR3 comprises 12 residues. CDR3 bases: TGTGCCAGCAGGGAGTATGCATATGAGCAGTTCTTC. Encoded protein: CASREYAYEQFF.

The V gene is TRBV5-1, the J gene TRBJ2-5; D not resolved. Between the trimmed V and J ends, which lost 2 bases and 4 bases, there was a span of 12 bases. This CDR3 spans 14 amino acids. CDR1 and CDR2 (germline): SGHRS, YFSETQ. CDR3 coding DNA: TGCGCCAGCAGCTTTGATGCCGGAGCAGAGACCCAGTACTTC. Amino acid sequence: CASSFDAGAETQYF. Using reference TRBV5-1 and TRBJ2-5 for the parts outside the CDR3, the full variable domain is KAGVTQTPRYLIKTRGQQVTLSCSPISGHRSVSWYQQTPGQGLQFLFEYFSETQRNKGNFPGRFSGRQFSNSRSEMNVSTLELGDSALYLCASSFDAGAETQYFGPGTRLLVL.

This chain connects TRBV12-3 or TRBV12-4 to TRBJ1-4, with unresolved D. The CDR3 length is 14 residues. With 5 bases removed from V and 6 bases from J, the gap between germline ends came to 13 bases. CDR3 in amino acids: CASSPTPYYEKLFF. Here the CDR3 DNA reads TGTGCCAGCAGTCCAACCCCTTACTATGAAAAACTGTTTTTT.

This CDR3 reads CASSLFSIEGGLETQYF. In DNA, the CDR3 is TGTGCCAGCAGCTTATTCTCGATTGAGGGGGGATTAGAGACCCAGTACTTC. The rearrangement uses TRBV11-3 and TRBJ2-5; D is possibly TRBD1 or TRBD2 (6 bases each). The CDR3 runs 17 residues. The V and J ends lost 2 bases and 4 bases respectively, with 20 bases between them. The V gene's germline CDR1 is SGHNT and CDR2 YENEEA.

Concerning this clonotype: This clone may be a read error of a much larger clone one base away. CDR3 sequence reads: CASSPPSLADGHTF. CDR3 sequence (DNA): TGTGCCAGCTCACCACCGAGTTTAGCGGACGGCCACACCTTC. V gene TRBV18 combines with J gene TRBJ1-2, with no clear D. Trimming left V 0 bases short and J 12 bases short, with 17 bases between. Germline V lookup: CDR1 KGHSH, CDR2 LQKENI. The CDR3 has 14 amino acids. Together with reference TRBV18 and TRBJ1-2, the CDR3 gives the full variable domain: NAGVMQNPRHLVRRRGQEARLRCSPMKGHSHVYWYRQLPEEGLKFMVYLQKENIIDESGMPKERFSAEFPKEGPSILRIQQVVRGDSAAYFCASSPPSLADGHTFGSGTRLTVV.

This clonotype was recorded a few times. The gene calls are TRBV4-1 and TRBJ2-5, with D possibly being TRBD2 (7 bases). The germline CDR1 and CDR2 sequences are MGHRA and YSYEKL. CDR3 length: 18 amino acids. Trimming shortened V by 0 bases and J by 3 bases, and 20 bases separated the two germline ends. The DNA of the CDR3 is TGCGCCAGCAGCCAAGATCCGGTGGGGGGGCTTGTAGAAGAGACCCAGTACTTC. Residues: CASSQDPVGGLVEETQYF.

Remarks on this clonotype: A read error may produce the germline difference seen at one junction end. This chain uses TRBV7-2 with TRBJ2-4, with D possibly being TRBD2 (6 bases). The CDR3 has 15 residues. Germline CDR1 SGHTA, CDR2 FQGNSA. The CDR3 coding sequence is TGTGCCAGCAGCTTAGACCAACTAGCCAAAAACATTCGGTACTTC. It codes for CASSLDQLAKNIRYF.

The V and J genes are TRBV5-1 and TRBJ2-3; the match to TRBD1 covers 7 bases. Germline CDR1 is SGHRS and CDR2 is YFSETQ. The V segment lost 4 bases and the J segment 2 bases; nucleotides outside the gene matches: 4. The CDR3 totals 14 residues. CDR3 region: CASSTGQFTDTQYF. CDR3 coding DNA: TGCGCCAGCAGCACGGGACAGTTCACAGATACGCAGTATTTT.

The chain uses TRBV29-1 and TRBJ1-2; TRBD1 is a possible D gene (5 bases). CDR1 is SQVTM, CDR2 ANQGSEA, per germline. The CDR3 totals 14 residues. V was trimmed by 1 base and J by 0 bases, leaving 9 bases between them. CDR3 sequence reads: CSVEGPTANYGYTF. The CDR3, as DNA: TGCAGCGTTGAAGGTCCGACAGCTAACTATGGCTACACCTTC.

This clonotype was counted a single time. The rearrangement links TRBV7-9 to TRBJ2-6; D possibly corresponds to TRBD1 (6 bases). Between the trimmed V and J ends, which lost 8 bases and 0 bases, there was a span of 17 bases. The germline gives CDR1 SEHNR, CDR2 FQNEAQ (reference sequence). This CDR3 spans 17 amino acids. CDR3 DNA sequence: TGTGCCAGCGGAAACCGGGACACCGGCTCTGGGGCCAACGTCCTGACTTTC. Encoded protein: CASGNRDTGSGANVLTF.

In nucleotides, the CDR3 is TGTGCCACCGCAGGCGAGGGAGGTAGTAATGAGCAGTTCTTC. Protein sequence: CATAGEGGSNEQFF. The chain couples TRBV24-1 to TRBJ2-1; possible D gene TRBD2, 6 bases. Trimming left V 9 bases short and J 7 bases short, with 18 bases between. This CDR3 is built from 14 residues. From germline, CDR1 is KGHDR and CDR2 SFDVKD.

The chain recombines TRBV6-1 with TRBJ1-6; tentatively, D is TRBD1 (5 bases). V lost 4 bases, J lost 5 bases, and 6 bases lay in between. Germline-derived CDR1 and CDR2 are MNHNS and SASEGT. This CDR3 has 13 amino acids. The CDR3 DNA reads as TGTGCCAGCAGTGCGGGGGATAATTCACCCCTCCACTTT. Translating gives CASSAGDNSPLHF.